This T cell receptor beta chain was obtained from a study of shared clonotypes between healthy human individuals. Germline loops: CDR1 MNHNS, CDR2 SASEGT. V shed 0 bases and J shed 2 bases, with 5 bases lying between them. This CDR3 has 13 residues. In regard to this clone: At the DNA level, this CDR3 is encoded by other sequences in the same sample as well.

Original data processing: As immunoSEQ supplied junction-only sequences (without quality scores), filtering differed. TCRdb's table, derived via immunoSEQ multiplex PCR, lists solely in-frame clones and lacks some. The V and J calls and clone size are taken from that table; D and trimming were inferred from the DNA. Among a few million clones, approximately 95% were seen once, and the ten largest hold 0.3% to 0.4%. The chain carries TRBV6-1 and TRBJ2-7; the D is unclear. The specimen sequenced was naive CD4+ T cells from PBMCs. Subset defined: CD45RA+ positively selected. The receptor was isolated from a man younger than 35 in good health. Some clones in this sample may be carry-over from other donors' samples. This CDR3 reads CASSEAVPYEQYF. CDR3 in DNA: TGTGCCAGCAGTGAAGCAGTCCCCTACGAGCAGTACTTC.